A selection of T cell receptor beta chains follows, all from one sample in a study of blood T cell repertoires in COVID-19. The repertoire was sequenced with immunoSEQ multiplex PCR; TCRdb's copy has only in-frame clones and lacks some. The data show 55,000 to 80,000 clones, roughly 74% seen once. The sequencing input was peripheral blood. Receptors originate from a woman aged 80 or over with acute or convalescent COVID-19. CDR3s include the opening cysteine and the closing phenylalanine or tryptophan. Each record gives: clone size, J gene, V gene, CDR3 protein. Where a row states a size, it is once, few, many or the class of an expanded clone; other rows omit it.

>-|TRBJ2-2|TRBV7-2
CASSLAIEGHGELFF
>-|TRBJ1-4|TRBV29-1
CSVGQSSNEKLFF
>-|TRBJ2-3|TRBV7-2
CASSFGIAGQDTQYF
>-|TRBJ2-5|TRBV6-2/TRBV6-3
CASSLHRAETQYF
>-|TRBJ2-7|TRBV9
CASSVETPTSGRYEQYF
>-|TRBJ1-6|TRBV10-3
CAISPRQGNSPLHF
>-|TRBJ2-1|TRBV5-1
CASSLEGGPYNEQFF
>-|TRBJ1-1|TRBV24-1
CATSRGGNTEAFF
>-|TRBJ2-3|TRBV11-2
CASSLLRWASSTDTQYF
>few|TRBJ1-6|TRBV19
CASSRLSLTGGTYNSPLHF
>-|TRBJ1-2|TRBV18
CASSPGTDYYGYTF
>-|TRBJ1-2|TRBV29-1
CSVENSWGQGHGYTF
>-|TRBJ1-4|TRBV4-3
CASSRTLEVYRELFF
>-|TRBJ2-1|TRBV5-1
CASSLDSYNEQFF
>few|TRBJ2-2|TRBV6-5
CASSARGGELFF
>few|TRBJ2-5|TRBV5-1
CASSSGQGGETQYF
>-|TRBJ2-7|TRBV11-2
CASSPGGSFWWEQYF
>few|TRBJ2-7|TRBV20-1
CSASTYEQYF
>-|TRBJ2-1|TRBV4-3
CASSRNRGGNEQFF
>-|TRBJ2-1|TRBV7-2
CASSLAPGTGGYNEQFF
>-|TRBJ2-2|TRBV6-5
CASSIAGTNTGELFF
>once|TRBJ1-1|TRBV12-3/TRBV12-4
CASSLTANTEAFF
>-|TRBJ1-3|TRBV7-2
CASSLRYGGNTIYF
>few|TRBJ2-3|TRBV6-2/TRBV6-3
CASSYTFGLAGGTDTQYF
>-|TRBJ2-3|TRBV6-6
CASSRRGEGVTDTQYF